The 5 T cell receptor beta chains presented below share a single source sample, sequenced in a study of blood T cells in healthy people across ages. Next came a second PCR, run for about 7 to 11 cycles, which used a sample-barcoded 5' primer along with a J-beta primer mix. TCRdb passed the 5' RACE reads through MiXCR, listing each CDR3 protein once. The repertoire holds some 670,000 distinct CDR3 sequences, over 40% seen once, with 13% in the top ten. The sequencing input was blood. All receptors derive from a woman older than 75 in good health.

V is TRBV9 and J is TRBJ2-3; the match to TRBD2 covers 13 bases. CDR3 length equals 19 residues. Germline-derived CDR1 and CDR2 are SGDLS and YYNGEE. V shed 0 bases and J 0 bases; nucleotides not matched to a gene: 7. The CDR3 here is CASSVEDGTSGTSTDTQYF. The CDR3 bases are TGTGCCAGCAGCGTAGAAGACGGGACTAGCGGGACTAGCACAGATACGCAGTATTTT.

CDR3 residues: CASSPSSDRQETQYF. In nucleotides, the CDR3 is TGTGCCAGCTCACCCTCCTCAGACAGACAAGAGACCCAGTACTTC. V gene TRBV18 combines with J gene TRBJ2-5; D may be TRBD1 (5 bases). V dropped 3 bases and J dropped 2 bases, with 13 bases sitting between them. This CDR3 has 15 amino acids. From germline, CDR1 is KGHSH and CDR2 LQKENI.

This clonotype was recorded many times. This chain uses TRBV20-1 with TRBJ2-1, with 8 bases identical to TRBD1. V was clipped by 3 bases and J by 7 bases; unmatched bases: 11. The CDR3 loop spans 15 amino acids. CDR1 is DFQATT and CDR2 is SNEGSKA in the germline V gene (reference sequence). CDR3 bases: TGCAGTGCTAGTAGTGACAGGGGAATTTATAATGAGCAGTTCTTC. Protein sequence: CSASSDRGIYNEQFF.

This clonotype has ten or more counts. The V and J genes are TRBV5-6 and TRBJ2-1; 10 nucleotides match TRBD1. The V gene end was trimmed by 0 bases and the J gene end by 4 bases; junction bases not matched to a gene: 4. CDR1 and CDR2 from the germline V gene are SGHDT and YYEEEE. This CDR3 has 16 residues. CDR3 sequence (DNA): TGTGCCAGCAGCTTGGGTTGGGGACAGGGGTACAATGAGCAGTTCTTC. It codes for CASSLGWGQGYNEQFF.

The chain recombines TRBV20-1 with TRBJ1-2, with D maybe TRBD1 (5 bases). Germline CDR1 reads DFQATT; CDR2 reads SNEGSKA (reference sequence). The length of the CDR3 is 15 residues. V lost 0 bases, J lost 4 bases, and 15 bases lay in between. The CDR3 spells CSARDAPGGVYGYTF. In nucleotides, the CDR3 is TGCAGTGCTAGAGACGCCCCCGGGGGGGTCTATGGCTACACCTTC.